The 5 T cell receptor beta chains below were found in one sample sequenced in a study of CD8 T cells in ankylosing spondylitis. TCRdb fed the 5' RACE reads into MiXCR, producing one record per CDR3 protein. The table has 350,000 or so distinct CDR3 sequences, roughly 14% seen once. Sequenced material: blood, either unsorted or a sorted T cell fraction (not recorded which). Every receptor here comes from a male donor with ankylosing spondylitis or in good health (not recorded which).

The chain joins TRBV7-2 to TRBJ2-7; tentatively, D is TRBD2 (7 bases). Germline CDR1 SGHTA, CDR2 FQGNSA. V dropped 0 bases and J dropped 3 bases, with 9 bases sitting between them. There are 14 residues in the CDR3. CDR3 bases: TGTGCCAGCAGCTTAGCGGGGGGGCTCTACGAGCAGTACTTC. Protein product: CASSLAGGLYEQYF.

This clonotype was seen just once. The rearrangement joins TRBV5-1 to TRBJ2-7; 13 positions agree with TRBD2. Germline assignment: CDR1 SGHRS and CDR2 YFSETQ. CDR3 size: 16 residues. Germline trimming cut 3 bases from V and 5 bases from J; bases unmatched to any gene: 8. The CDR3: CASSSAPGTSGDEQYF. The DNA of the CDR3 is TGCGCCAGCAGCTCAGCTCCAGGGACTAGCGGGGACGAGCAGTACTTC.

J is TRBJ2-7 and V is TRBV10-3, with D possibly TRBD2 on 6 matching bases. The CDR3 is 13 amino acids. V was shortened by 8 bases and J by 0 bases, with 11 bases between the two germline ends. From germline, CDR1 is ENHRY and CDR2 SYGVKD. The CDR3 region has the DNA TGTGCCATCGGGGGGACCGTCTCCTACGAGCAGTACTTC. Its protein is CAIGGTVSYEQYF.

The chain carries TRBV5-1 and TRBJ2-7; 10 nucleotides align to TRBD2. V gave up 0 bases and J gave up 5 bases; unmatched junction bases: 5. The length of the CDR3 is 15 residues. CDR1 and CDR2 from the germline V gene are SGHRS and YFSETQ. CDR3 sequence reads: CASSLGAGGSDEQYF. CDR3 sequence (DNA): TGCGCCAGCAGCTTGGGAGCGGGAGGGAGCGACGAGCAGTACTTC.

This clonotype turned up a few times. The V call is TRBV5-6, the J call TRBJ2-7; TRBD1 matches 11 bases. Per the germline V gene, CDR1 is SGHDT and CDR2 is YYEEEE. The junction had 18 bases not matched to a gene; V was cut back by 5 bases and J by 5 bases. The CDR3 has 18 residues. As DNA, the CDR3 is TGTGCCAGCAGTCGGGTCCCCCCGGGGACAGGGGGATCGGACGAGCAGTACTTC. Its translation is CASSRVPPGTGGSDEQYF. Filled out from reference TRBV5-6 and TRBJ2-7, the complete variable domain reads DAGVTQSPTHLIKTRGQQVTLRCSPKSGHDTVSWYQQALGQGPQFIFQYYEEEERQRGNFPDRFSGHQFPNYSSELNVNALLLGDSALYLCASSRVPPGTGGSDEQYFGPGTRLTVT.